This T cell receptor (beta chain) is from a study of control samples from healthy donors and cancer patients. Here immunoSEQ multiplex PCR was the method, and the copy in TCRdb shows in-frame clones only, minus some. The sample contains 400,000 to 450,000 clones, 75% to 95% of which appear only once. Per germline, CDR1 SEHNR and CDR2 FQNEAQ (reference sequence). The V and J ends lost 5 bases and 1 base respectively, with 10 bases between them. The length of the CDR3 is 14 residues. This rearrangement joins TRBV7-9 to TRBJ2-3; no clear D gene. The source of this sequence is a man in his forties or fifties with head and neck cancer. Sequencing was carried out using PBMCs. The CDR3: CASSLLLGTDTQYF. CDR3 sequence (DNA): TGTGCCAGCAGCCTACTTTTAGGCACAGATACGCAGTATTTT.